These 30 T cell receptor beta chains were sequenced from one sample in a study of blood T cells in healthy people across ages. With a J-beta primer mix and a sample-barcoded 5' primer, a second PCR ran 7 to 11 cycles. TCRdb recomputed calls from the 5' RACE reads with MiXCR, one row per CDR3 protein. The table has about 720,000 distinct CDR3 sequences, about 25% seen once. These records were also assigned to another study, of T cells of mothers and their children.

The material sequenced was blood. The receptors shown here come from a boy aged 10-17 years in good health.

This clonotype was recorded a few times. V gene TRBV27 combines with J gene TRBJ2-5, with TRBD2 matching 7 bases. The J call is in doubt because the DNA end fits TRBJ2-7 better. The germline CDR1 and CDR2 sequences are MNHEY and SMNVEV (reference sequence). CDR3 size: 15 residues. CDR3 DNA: TGTGCCAGCAGTCCCGGGGGAGGGACCGACTACGAGCAGTACTTC. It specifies CASSPGGGTDYEQYF.

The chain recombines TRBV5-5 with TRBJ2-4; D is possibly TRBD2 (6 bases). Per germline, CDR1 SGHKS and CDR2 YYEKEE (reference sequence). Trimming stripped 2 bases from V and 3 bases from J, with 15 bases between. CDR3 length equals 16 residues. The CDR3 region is CASSFQTPAGKNIQYF. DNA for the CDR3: TGTGCCAGCAGCTTTCAAACCCCAGCGGGCAAAAACATTCAGTACTTC.

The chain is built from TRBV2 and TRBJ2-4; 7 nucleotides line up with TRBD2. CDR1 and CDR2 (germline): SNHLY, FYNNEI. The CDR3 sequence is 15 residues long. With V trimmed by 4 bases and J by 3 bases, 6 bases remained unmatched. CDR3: CASSGAGAGKNIQYF. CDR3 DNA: TGTGCCAGCAGTGGGGCGGGAGCGGGCAAAAACATTCAGTACTTC. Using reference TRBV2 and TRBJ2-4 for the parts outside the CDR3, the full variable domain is EPEVTQTPSHQVTQMGQEVILRCVPISNHLYFYWYRQILGQKVEFLVSFYNNEISEKSEIFDDQFSVERPDGSNFTLKIRSTKLEDSAMYFCASSGAGAGKNIQYFGAGTRLSVL.

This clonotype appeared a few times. This CDR3 is CASSSPNRGNYGYTF. As DNA, the CDR3 is TGTGCCAGCAGCTCGCCGAACAGGGGGAACTATGGCTACACCTTC. This chain joins TRBV11-2 and TRBJ1-2, with 8 bases identical to TRBD1. This CDR3 is built from 15 residues. The germline V gene encodes CDR1 SGHAT and CDR2 FQNNGV. Trimming cost V 4 bases and J 2 bases; bases outside gene matches: 6.

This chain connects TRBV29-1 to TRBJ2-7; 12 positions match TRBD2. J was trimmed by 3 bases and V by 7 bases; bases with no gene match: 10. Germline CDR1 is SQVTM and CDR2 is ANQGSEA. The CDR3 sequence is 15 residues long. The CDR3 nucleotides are TGCAGCGGTTTAACCCCGGGACTAGCGGGCTACGAGCAGTACTTC. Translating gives CSGLTPGLAGYEQYF.

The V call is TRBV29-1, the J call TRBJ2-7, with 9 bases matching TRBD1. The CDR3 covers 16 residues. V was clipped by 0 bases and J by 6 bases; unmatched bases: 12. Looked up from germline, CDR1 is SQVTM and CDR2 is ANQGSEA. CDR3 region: CSVEEEQGAYPTEQYF. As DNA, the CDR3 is TGCAGCGTTGAAGAGGAACAGGGGGCGTATCCCACCGAGCAGTACTTC.

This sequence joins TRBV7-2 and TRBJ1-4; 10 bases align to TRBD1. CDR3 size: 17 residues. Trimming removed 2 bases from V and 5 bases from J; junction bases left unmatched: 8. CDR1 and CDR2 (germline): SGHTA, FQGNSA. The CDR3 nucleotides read TGTGCCAGCAGCTTAATCCCCCGGACAGGGGGAAATGAAAAACTGTTTTTT. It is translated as CASSLIPRTGGNEKLFF.

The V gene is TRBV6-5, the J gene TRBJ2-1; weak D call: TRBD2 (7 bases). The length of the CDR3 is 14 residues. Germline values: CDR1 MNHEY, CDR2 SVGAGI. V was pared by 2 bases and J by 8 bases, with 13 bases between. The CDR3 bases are TGTGCCAGCAGTTACAAGTGGGGGGGCCATGAGCAGTTCTTC. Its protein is CASSYKWGGHEQFF.

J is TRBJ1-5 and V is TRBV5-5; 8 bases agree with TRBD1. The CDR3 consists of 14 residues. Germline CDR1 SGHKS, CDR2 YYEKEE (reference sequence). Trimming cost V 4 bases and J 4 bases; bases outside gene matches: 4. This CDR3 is CASSPDRDNQPQHF. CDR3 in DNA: TGTGCCAGCAGCCCGGACAGGGATAATCAGCCCCAGCATTTT.

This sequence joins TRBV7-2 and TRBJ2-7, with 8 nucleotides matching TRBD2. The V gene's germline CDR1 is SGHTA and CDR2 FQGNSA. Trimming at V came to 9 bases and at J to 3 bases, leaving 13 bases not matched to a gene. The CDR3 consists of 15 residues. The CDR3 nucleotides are TGTGCCAGTAGCCCTCAGCGGGGGCCGAACTACGAGCAGTACTTC. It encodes CASSPQRGPNYEQYF.

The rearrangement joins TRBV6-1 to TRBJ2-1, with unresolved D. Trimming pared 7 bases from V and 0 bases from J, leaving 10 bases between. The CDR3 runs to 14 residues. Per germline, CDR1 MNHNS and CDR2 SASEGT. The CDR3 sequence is CASNSRSSYNEQFF. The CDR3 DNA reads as TGTGCCAGCAACTCTCGAAGCTCCTACAATGAGCAGTTCTTC.

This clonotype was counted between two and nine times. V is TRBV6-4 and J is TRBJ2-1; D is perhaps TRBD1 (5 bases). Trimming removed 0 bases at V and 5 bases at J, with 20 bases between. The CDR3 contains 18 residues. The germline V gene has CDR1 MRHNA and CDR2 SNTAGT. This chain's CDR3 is CASSDSIGVAGSHNEQFF. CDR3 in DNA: TGTGCCAGCAGTGACTCGATCGGCGTGGCAGGGTCCCACAATGAGCAGTTCTTC.

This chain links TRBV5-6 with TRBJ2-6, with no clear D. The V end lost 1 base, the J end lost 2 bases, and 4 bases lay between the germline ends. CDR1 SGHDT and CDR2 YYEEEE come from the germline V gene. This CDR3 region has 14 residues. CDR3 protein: CASSLLTGANVLTF. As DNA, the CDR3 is TGTGCCAGCAGCTTGCTTACTGGGGCCAACGTCCTGACTTTC.

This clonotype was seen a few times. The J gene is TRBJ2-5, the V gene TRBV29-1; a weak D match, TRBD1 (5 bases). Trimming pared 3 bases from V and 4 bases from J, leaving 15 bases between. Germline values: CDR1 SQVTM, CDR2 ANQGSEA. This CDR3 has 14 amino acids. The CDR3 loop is CSVEGPTPRETQYF. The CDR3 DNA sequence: TGCAGCGTTGAGGGGCCGACTCCACGAGAGACCCAGTACTTC. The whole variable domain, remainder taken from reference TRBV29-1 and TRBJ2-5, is SAVISQKPSRDICQRGTSLTIQCQVDSQVTMMFWYRQQPGQSLTLIATANQGSEATYESGFVIDKFPISRPNLTFSTLTVSNMSPEDSSIYLCSVEGPTPRETQYFGPGTRLLVL.

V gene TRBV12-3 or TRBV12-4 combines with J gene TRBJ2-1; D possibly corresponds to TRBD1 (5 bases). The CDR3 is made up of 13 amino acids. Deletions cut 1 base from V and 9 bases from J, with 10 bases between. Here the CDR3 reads CASSLVQGGEQFF. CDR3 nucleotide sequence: TGTGCCAGCAGTTTAGTCCAGGGCGGTGAGCAGTTCTTC.

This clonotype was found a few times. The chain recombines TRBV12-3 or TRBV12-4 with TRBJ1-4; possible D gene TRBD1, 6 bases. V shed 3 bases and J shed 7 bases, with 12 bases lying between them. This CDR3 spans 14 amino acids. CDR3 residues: CASSFGRGSEKLFF. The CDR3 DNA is TGTGCCAGCAGTTTTGGCAGGGGTAGTGAAAAACTGTTTTTT.

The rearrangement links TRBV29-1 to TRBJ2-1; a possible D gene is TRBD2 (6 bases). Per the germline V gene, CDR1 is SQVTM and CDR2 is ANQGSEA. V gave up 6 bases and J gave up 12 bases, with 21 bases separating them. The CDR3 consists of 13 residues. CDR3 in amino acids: CSVWGDMEMGQFF. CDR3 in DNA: TGCAGCGTCTGGGGGGATATGGAGATGGGGCAGTTCTTC.

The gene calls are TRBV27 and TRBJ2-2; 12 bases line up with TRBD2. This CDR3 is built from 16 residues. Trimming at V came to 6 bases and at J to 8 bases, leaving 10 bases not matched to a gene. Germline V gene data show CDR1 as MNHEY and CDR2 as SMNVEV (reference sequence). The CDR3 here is CASSPRLAGVTGELFF. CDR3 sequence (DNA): TGTGCCAGCAGCCCGAGACTAGCGGGAGTAACTGGGGAGCTGTTTTTT.

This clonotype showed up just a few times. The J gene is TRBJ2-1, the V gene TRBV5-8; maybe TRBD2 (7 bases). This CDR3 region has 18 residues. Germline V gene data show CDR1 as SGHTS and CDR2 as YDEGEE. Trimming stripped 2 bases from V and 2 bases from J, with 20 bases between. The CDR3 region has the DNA TGTGCCAGCAGCTTTCTGTGGGGGGGGGCTACCCCCTACAATGAGCAGTTCTTC. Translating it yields CASSFLWGGATPYNEQFF.

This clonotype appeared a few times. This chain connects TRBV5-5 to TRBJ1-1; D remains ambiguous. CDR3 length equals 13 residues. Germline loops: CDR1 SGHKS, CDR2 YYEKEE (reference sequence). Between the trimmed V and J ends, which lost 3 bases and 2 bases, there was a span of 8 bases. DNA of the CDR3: TGTGCCAGCAGCTCGGTGGGTAACACTGAAGCTTTCTTT. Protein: CASSSVGNTEAFF.

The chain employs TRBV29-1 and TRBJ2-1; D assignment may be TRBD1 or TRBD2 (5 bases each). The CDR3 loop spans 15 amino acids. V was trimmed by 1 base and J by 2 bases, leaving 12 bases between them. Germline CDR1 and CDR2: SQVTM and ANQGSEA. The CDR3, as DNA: TGCAGCGTTGAAGGCCCCGGGACGACCTACAATGAGCAGTTCTTC. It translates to CSVEGPGTTYNEQFF.

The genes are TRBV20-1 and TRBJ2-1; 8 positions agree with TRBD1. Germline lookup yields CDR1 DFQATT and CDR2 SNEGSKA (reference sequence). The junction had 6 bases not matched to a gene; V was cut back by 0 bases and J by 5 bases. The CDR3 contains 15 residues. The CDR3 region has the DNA TGCAGTGCTAGAGATGGGGGACAGGCCGACAATGAGCAGTTCTTC. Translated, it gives CSARDGGQADNEQFF.

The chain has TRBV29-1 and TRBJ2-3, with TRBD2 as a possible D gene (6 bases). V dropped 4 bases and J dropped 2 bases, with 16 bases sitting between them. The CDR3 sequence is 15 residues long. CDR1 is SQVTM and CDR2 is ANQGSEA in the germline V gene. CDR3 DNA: TGCAGCGTTGGCTGGGACTCCCCAGTCACAGATACGCAGTATTTT. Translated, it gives CSVGWDSPVTDTQYF.

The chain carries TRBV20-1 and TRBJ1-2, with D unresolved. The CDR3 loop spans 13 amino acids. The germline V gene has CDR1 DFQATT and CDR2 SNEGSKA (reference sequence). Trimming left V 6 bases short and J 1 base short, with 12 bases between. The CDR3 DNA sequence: TGCAGTGCCCCCCCAGCGGTTAACTATGGCTACACCTTC. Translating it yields CSAPPAVNYGYTF.

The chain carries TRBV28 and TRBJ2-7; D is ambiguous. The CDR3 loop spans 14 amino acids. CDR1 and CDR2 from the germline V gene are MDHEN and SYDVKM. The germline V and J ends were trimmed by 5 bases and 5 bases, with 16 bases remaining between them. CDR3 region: CASSTIATGDEQYF. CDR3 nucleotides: TGTGCCAGCAGTACAATAGCTACCGGCGACGAGCAGTACTTC.

Here the CDR3 DNA reads TGTGCCAGCAGCCAACCCGGGACTGACAATGAGCAGTTCTTC. Residues: CASSQPGTDNEQFF. This chain connects TRBV4-2 to TRBJ2-1; a weak D match, TRBD2 (6 bases). The V and J ends lost 2 bases and 5 bases respectively, with 10 bases between them. CDR1 LGHNA and CDR2 YNFKEQ come from the germline V gene. CDR3 length: 14 amino acids.

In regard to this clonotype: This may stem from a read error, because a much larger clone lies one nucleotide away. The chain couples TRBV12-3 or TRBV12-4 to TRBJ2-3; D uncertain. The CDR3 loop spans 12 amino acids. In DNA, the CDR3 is TGTGCCAGCAGTTTTAGATCAGATGCGCAGTATTTT. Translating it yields CASSFRSDAQYF.

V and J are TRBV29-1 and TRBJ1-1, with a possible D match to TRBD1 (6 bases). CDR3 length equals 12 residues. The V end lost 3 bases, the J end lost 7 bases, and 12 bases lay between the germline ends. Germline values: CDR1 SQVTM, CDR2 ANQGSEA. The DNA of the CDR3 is TGCAGCGTTGAGGGCAGGGGAGATGAAGCTTTCTTT. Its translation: CSVEGRGDEAFF. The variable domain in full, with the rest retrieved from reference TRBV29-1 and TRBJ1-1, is SAVISQKPSRDICQRGTSLTIQCQVDSQVTMMFWYRQQPGQSLTLIATANQGSEATYESGFVIDKFPISRPNLTFSTLTVSNMSPEDSSIYLCSVEGRGDEAFFGQGTRLTVV.

Here the CDR3 DNA reads TGTGCCAGCAGTTTATACCCCGGGGATAGCTCCTACAATGAGCAGTTCTTC. It yields the protein CASSLYPGDSSYNEQFF. The chain combines TRBV27 with TRBJ2-1; maybe TRBD2 (5 bases). CDR3 size: 17 residues. V shed 1 base and J shed 0 bases, with 13 bases lying between them. The germline V gene encodes CDR1 MNHEY and CDR2 SMNVEV (reference sequence).

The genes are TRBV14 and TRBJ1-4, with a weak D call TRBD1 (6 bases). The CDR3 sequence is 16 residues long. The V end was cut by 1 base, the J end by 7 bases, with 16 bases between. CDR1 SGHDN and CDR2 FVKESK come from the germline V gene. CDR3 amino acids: CASSQVFRRGREKLFF. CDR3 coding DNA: TGTGCCAGCAGCCAAGTCTTTCGCAGGGGTCGTGAAAAACTGTTTTTT.